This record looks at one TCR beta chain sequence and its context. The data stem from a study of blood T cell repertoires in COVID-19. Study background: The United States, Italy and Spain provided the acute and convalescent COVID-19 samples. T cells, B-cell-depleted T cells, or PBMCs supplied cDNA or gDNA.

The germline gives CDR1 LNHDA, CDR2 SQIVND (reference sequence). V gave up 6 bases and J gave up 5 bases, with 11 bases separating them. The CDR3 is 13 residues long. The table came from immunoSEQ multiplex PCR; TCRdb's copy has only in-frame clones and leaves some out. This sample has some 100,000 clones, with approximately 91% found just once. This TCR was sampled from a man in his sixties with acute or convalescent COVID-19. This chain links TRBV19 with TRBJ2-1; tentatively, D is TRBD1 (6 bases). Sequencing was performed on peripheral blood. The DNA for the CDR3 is TGTGCCAGTAGCACAGGGAGCAACAATGAGCAGTTCTTC. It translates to CASSTGSNNEQFF.